This T cell receptor beta chain was obtained from a study of blood T cells in healthy people across ages. General study findings and limits: Long-lived donors had more naive CD4+ cells and higher diversity than aged donors.

Germline assignment: CDR1 MGHRA and CDR2 YSYEKL. The CDR3 consists of 15 residues. V lost 3 bases, J lost 5 bases, and 15 bases lay in between. This clonotype was counted many times. The antigen is unknown. The authors ran a second PCR of 7 to 11 cycles using a sample-barcoded 5' primer and a J-beta primer mix. TCRdb fed the 5' RACE reads into MiXCR, producing one record per CDR3 protein. Found here are 600,000 or so distinct CDR3 sequences, 25% to 35% of them singletons; the top ten hold about a sixth. The TCR sequence derives from a woman older than 75 in good health. Sequencing was done on a sample of blood. V and J are TRBV4-1 and TRBJ2-3; D ambiguous. The chain's CDR3 is CASSQGQGPVDTQYF. DNA for the CDR3: TGCGCCAGCAGCCAGGGCCAAGGCCCGGTAGATACGCAGTATTTT.